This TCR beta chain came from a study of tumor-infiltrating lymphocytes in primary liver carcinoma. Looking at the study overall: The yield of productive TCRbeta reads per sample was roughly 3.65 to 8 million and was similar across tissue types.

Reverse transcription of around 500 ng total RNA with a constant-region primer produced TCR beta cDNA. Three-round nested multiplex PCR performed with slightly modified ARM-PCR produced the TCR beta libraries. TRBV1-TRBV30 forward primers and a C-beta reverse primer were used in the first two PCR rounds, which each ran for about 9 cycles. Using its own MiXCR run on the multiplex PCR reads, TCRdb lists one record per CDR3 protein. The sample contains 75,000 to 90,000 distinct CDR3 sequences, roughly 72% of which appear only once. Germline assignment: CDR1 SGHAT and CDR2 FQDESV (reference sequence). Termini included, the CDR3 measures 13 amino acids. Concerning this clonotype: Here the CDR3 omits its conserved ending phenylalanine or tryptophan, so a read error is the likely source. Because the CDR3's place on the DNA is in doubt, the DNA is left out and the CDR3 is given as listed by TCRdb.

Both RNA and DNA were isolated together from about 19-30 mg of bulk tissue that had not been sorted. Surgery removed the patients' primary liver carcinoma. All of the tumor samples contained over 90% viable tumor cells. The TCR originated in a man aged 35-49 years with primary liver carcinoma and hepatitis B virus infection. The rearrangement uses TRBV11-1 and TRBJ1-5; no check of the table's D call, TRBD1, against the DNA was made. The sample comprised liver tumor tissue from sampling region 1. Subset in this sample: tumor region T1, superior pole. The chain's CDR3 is CASSSGPDQPQQY.